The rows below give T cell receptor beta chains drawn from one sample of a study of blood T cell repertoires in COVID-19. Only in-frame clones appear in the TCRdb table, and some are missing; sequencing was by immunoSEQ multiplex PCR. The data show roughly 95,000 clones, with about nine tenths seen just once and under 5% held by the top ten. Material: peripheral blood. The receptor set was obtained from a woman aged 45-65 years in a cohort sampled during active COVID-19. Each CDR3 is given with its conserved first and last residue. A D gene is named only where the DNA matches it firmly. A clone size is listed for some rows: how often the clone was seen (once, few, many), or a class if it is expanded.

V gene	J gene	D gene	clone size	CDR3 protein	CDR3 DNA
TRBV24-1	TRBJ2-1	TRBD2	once	CATSDSGTSGKSGGSYNEQFF	TGTGCCACCAGTGATTCAGGGACTAGCGGGAAATCCGGGGGCTCCTACAATGAGCAGTTCTTC
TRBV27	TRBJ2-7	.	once	CASSLSGGMEQYF	TGTGCCAGCAGTTTATCAGGGGGTATGGAGCAGTACTTC
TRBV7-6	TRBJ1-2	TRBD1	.	CASSSTLTGNYGYTF	TGTGCCAGCAGTTCTACCTTGACAGGGAACTATGGCTACACCTTC
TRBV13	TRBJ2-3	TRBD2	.	CASSRTSGVRVWSTDTQYF	TGTGCCAGCAGCCGGACTAGCGGAGTCCGTGTTTGGAGCACAGATACGCAGTATTTT
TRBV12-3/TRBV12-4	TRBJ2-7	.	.	CAGGIAGQNEQYF	TGTGCCGGGGGGATAGCAGGGCAAAACGAGCAGTACTTC
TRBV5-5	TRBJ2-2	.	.	CASSLEGHITGELFF	TGTGCCAGCAGCTTGGAGGGACACATAACCGGGGAGCTGTTTTTT
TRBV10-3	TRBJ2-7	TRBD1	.	CAISAGTGRYEQYF	TGTGCCATCAGTGCCGGGACAGGGCGGTACGAGCAGTACTTC
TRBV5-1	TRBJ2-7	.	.	CASSPGLARGEQYF	TGCGCCAGCAGCCCGGGACTTGCCCGCGGCGAGCAGTACTTC
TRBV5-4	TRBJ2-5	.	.	CASSLQGQETQYF	TGTGCCAGCAGCTTGCAGGGACAAGAGACCCAGTACTTC
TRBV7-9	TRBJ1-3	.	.	CASSRGRGSGASGNTIYF	TGTGCCAGCAGCCGGGGCAGGGGTTCTGGGGCATCGGGAAACACCATATATTTT
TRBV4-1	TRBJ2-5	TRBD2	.	CASSQDRGFSGGGIRETQYF	TGCGCCAGCAGCCAAGATCGTGGATTTAGCGGGGGAGGGATTCGAGAGACCCAGTACTTC
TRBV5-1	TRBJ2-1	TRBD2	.	CASSLAGSGSTNEQFF	TGCGCCAGCAGCTTGGCCGGTAGCGGGAGTACCAATGAGCAGTTCTTC
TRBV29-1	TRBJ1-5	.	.	CSVGGGNQPQHF	TGCAGCGTTGGGGGAGGGAATCAGCCCCAGCATTTT
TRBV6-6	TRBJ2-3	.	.	CASTPSTDTQYF	TGTGCCAGCACTCCTAGCACAGATACGCAGTATTTT
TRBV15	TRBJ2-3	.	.	CATSRDGTQSTDTQYF	TGTGCCACCAGCAGGGACGGGACACAAAGCACAGATACGCAGTATTTT
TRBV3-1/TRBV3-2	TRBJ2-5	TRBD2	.	CASSRAGEETQYF	TGTGCCAGCAGCCGAGCGGGGGAAGAGACCCAGTACTTC
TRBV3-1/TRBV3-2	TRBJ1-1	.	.	CASSQIQGATEAFF	TGTGCCAGCAGCCAAATCCAGGGCGCCACTGAAGCTTTCTTT
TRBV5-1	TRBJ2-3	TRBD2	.	CASSLALAGTDTQYF	TGCGCCAGCAGCTTGGCACTAGCGGGCACAGATACGCAGTATTTT
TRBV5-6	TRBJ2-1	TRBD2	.	CASSPQRGGSYNEQFF	TGTGCCAGCAGCCCCCAGCGGGGGGGTTCCTACAATGAGCAGTTCTTC
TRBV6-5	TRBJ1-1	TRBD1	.	CASSRAWTGNTEAFF	TGTGCCAGCAGCCGTGCATGGACAGGGAACACTGAAGCTTTCTTT
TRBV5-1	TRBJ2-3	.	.	CASSSALTSTDTQYF	TGCGCCAGCAGCTCAGCGCTAACTAGCACAGATACGCAGTATTTT
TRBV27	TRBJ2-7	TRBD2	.	CASSLTTSGPYEQYF	TGTGCCAGCAGTTTAACGACTAGCGGACCCTACGAGCAGTACTTC
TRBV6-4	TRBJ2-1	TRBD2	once	CASRGLAGDPRLPHIQFF	TGTGCCAGCAGAGGACTAGCGGGAGACCCGAGGCTGCCGCACATTCAGTTCTTC
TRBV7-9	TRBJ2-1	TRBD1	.	CASSMSRQGPNEQFF	TGTGCCAGCAGCATGTCACGACAGGGACCCAATGAGCAGTTCTTC
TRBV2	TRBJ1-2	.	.	CASSSRKENYGYTF	TGTGCCAGCAGTTCCAGGAAAGAGAACTATGGCTACACCTTC
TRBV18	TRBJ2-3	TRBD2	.	CASSPAGLAGPTDTQYF	TGTGCCAGCTCACCCGCCGGACTAGCGGGCCCCACAGATACGCAGTATTTT
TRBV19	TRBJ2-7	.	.	CASSGGFGPGAYEQYF	TGTGCCAGTTCAGGGGGGTTCGGTCCTGGGGCCTACGAGCAGTACTTC
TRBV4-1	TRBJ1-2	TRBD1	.	CASSQDPTGGYGYTF	TGCGCCAGCAGCCAAGATCCCACAGGGGGGTATGGCTACACCTTC
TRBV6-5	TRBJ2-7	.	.	CASSKQGYEQYF	TGTGCCAGCAGTAAACAGGGCTACGAGCAGTACTTC
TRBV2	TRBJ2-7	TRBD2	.	CASGGEGYEQYF	TGTGCCAGCGGGGGGGAGGGCTACGAGCAGTACTTC
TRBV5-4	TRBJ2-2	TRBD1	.	CASSPGGAGGGTGELFF	TGTGCCAGCAGCCCGGGTGGGGCAGGGGGTGGAACCGGGGAGCTGTTTTTT
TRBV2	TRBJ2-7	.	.	CASSSEPYEQYF	TGTGCCAGCAGTAGCGAGCCCTACGAGCAGTACTTC